The text below deals with one T cell receptor beta chain. Many counts were recorded for this clonotype. Its binding antigen is unknown. There are no base qualities to consult, and no much larger clone falls within one base. The sample is drawn from a study of T cells in Graves' hyperthyroidism and ophthalmopathy (dated by TCRdb to about 2019). Looking at the study overall: To identify TCR V-J signatures that set the groups apart, the researchers used a discovery cohort of 100 or so patients, made up of roughly 40 with Graves' ophthalmopathy and some 55 with stable Graves' hyperthyroidism. An independent validation cohort of around 20 hyperthyroidism patients and about 16 patients who later progressed to ophthalmopathy tested prospective prediction of ophthalmopathy. The roughly 91 discovery patients were randomly divided into training and test sets at a 7:3 ratio. The study also compared thyroid tissue and blood T-cell repertoires from about 6 Graves' hyperthyroidism patients. After blood sampling, hyperthyroidism patients were treated with methimazole at a starting dose of 30 mg daily, and ophthalmopathy patients were treated with high-dose intravenous methylprednisolone. The paper reports TCR Vbeta CDR3 sequencing of some 140 peripheral blood samples: some 44 ophthalmopathy, roughly 80 hyperthyroidism and around 17 progressor patients. Results and caveats for the whole study, not just this receptor: In validation, progression to ophthalmopathy was predicted by the model with nearly 71% sensitivity and just over 72% specificity, a median of 6.5 months before onset. Most expanded thyroid clonotypes (frequency above 0.001) were also found in blood, which suggests that blood repertoires may mirror thyroid immune responses. In cross-validation, a model built on a 13 V-J signature told ophthalmopathy apart from stable hyperthyroidism with roughly 87% sensitivity and around 83% specificity, and in testing the same model reached 80%/75%. Sample size was not statistically predetermined, and blinding of investigators to group allocation was not performed.

The germline V gene supplies CDR1 SGHTA and CDR2 FQGNSA. Counted from cysteine to phenylalanine, this CDR3 has 16 amino acids. Only the CDR3 part of the read is kept: 48 bases, read in frame from the first base. V lost 5 bases and J lost 1 base; the stretch between them is 17 bases long. Any patient with an uncontrolled infection, another autoimmune disease, pregnancy or lactation was excluded. Clinical symptoms, serum thyroxine and TRAb, thyroid ultrasound, and orbital computed tomography formed the basis for the diagnoses. Total RNA was extracted using Trizol reagent, and RNA quality was assessed on an Agilent 2100 Bioanalyzer. TCR beta CDR3 regions were amplified from RNA transcripts. A first-round RT-PCR of the TCR CDR3 used the HTBI primer set with the Qiagen OneStep RT-PCR kit. A second multiplex PCR round built the libraries, followed by size selection and purification. The libraries were sequenced on an Illumina HiSeq2000 using paired-end 100 bp reads. The published analysis was carried out like this. SOAPnuke was used to process the raw data, throwing out any read that contained adapters or uncalled bases, had a mean Phred below 15, or lacked an exact constant-primer or identifier match. High-quality paired reads were merged with COPE v1.2.5, and unique nucleotide sequences were defined as clonotypes. MiTCR v1.1 was used to align the clonotypes against IMGT TRBV, TRBD and TRBJ reference segments. The analysis included only V-J combinations with a frequency above 0.0001, which together covered 99% to 99.2% of the repertoires. The TCS score was defined as the ratio of F50 (clonal expansion) to E x V (chaos), calculated using BLOSUM62-based TCRdist between CDR3 peptides within each V-J. Welch's t-statistics and random forest reduced around 520 V-J features to roughly 13, which were used in a naive Bayes classifier (R e1071). The similarity between thyroid and blood repertoires was quantified using the Morisita-Horn index. The public reads were run again by TCRdb, first through fastp at Q25 and then through MiXCR, and only productive beta chains were kept. Rows are combined by CDR3 protein, so each entry shows the most common genes and DNA. The V and J calls were determined by TCRdb, not by the authors. Present in this sample are about 570,000 distinct CDR3 sequences, approximately 44% of which were seen just once. Of the sample, 15% to 20% falls within the top ten clones.

The chain is encoded by TRBV7-2 joined to TRBJ2-5; the D gene is perhaps TRBD1 or TRBD2, each of them matching over 5 bases. Sequenced sample: peripheral blood or thyroid tissue (not recorded which). This clonotype originated in an adult woman with Graves' disease, either hyperthyroidism or ophthalmopathy (not recorded which). The bases read TGTGCCAGCAGCCCTACGCTCCGGGACCTCCAAGAGACCCAGTACTTC. This yields the protein CASSPTLRDLQETQYF. Extended through the reference TRBV7-2 and TRBJ2-5 proteins, this CDR3 yields the full variable domain: GAGVSQSPSNKVTEKGKDVELRCDPISGHTALYWYRQSLGQGLEFLIYFQGNSAPDKSGLPSDRFSAERTGGSVSTLTIQRTQQEDSAVYLCASSPTLRDLQETQYFGPGTRLLVL.